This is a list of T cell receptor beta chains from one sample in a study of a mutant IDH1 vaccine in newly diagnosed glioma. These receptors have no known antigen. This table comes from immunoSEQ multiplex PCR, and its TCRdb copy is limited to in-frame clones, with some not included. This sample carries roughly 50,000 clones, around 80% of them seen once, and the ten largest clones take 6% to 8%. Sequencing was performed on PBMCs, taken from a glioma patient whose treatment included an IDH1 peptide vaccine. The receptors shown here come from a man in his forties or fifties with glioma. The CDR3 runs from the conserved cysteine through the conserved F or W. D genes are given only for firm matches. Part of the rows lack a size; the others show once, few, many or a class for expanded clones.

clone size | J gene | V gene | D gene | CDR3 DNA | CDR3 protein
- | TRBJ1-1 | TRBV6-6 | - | TGTGCCAGCAGTCGACAAACCGGGGTACTGAACACTGAAGCTTTCTTT | CASSRQTGVLNTEAFF
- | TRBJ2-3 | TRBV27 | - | TGTGCCAGCAGTTTAGGGGGACGAGGTGCAGATACGCAGTATTTT | CASSLGGRGADTQYF
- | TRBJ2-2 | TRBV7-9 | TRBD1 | TGTGCCCTCACAGGGGGCGCGTTGGTGACCGGGGAGCTGTTTTTT | CALTGGALVTGELFF
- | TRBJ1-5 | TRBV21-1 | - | TGTGCCAGCAGCAATGGCGGACCCCATAGCAATCAGCCCCAGCATTTT | CASSNGGPHSNQPQHF
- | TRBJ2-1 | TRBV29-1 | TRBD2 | TGCAGCGCAGATAGGCTAGGGGAGGGCAATGAGCAGTTCTTC | CSADRLGEGNEQFF
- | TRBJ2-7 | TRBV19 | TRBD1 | TGTGCCAGTAGCCGACAGGGCTTCCCCTACGAGCAGTACTTC | CASSRQGFPYEQYF
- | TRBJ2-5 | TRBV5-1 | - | TGCGCCAGCAGCTTGCCGGGAAGCCCGTACCAAGAGACCCAGTACTTC | CASSLPGSPYQETQYF
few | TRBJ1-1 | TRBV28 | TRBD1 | TGTGCCAGCGAGAGCCTCGGAGGGGGCGGAAGGGAAGCTTTCTTT | CASESLGGGGREAFF
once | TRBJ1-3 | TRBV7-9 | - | TGTGCCAGCAGCCGGGGGGGAACTGGAAACACCATATATTTT | CASSRGGTGNTIYF
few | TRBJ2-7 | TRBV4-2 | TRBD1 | TGTGCCAGCAGCCAAGATATTGGGTGGGACAGCATTACCTACGAGCAGTACTTC | CASSQDIGWDSITYEQYF
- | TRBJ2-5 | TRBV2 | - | TGTGCCAGCAGACAGGGAGAGCTGCAAGAGACCCAGTACTTC | CASRQGELQETQYF
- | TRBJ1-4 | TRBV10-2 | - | TGCGCCAGCAGTGAGTTCGCAACTAATGAAAAACTGTTTTTT | CASSEFATNEKLFF
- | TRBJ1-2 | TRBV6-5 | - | TGTGCCAGCAGTTACTGGCAGGGCAACGTTGGCTACACCTTC | CASSYWQGNVGYTF
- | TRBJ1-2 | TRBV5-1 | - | TGCGCCAGCAGCTACAACGACAGAGCCCTCTATGGCTACACCTTC | CASSYNDRALYGYTF
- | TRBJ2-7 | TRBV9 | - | TGTGCCAGCAGCGTAGGGTCAGGGGAACGCGGCGAGCAGTACTTC | CASSVGSGERGEQYF
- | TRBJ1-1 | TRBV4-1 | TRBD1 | TGCGCCAGCAGCCAAGATCGCAGGGGGCGTAATGAAGCTTTCTTT | CASSQDRRGRNEAFF
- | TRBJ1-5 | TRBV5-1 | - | TGCGCCAGCAGCTTGGAAGGGGCCGGCAATCAGCCCCAGCATTTT | CASSLEGAGNQPQHF
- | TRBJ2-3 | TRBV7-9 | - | TGTGCCAGCAGCTTATTATCAGCGGTCACAGATACGCAGTATTTT | CASSLLSAVTDTQYF
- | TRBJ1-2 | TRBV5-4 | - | TGTGCCTACTCCGGGGCGGGGGGCTACACCTTC | CAYSGAGGYTF
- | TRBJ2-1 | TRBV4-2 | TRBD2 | TGTGCCAGCAGCCAAGCTCTGGGTGCGGGACTAAGCTACAGTGAGCAGTTCTTC | CASSQALGAGLSYSEQFF
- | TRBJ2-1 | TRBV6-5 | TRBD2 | TGTGCCAGCAGTCGGACGGGGGGAGAGCAGTTCTTC | CASSRTGGEQFF
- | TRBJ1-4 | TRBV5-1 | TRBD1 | TGCGCCAGCAGCTTACAGGGGGACCGAGGTGAAAAACTGTTTTTT | CASSLQGDRGEKLFF
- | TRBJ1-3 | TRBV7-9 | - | TGTGCTATCGATTGGGGGGTCTCTGGAAACACCATATATTTT | CAIDWGVSGNTIYF
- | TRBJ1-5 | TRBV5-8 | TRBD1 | TGTGCCAGCAGCTTGGGGACAGGGGTAAGGAATCAGCCCCAGCATTTT | CASSLGTGVRNQPQHF
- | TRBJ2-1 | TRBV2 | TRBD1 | TGTGCCAGCAGTCGACAGGGGGTTGGGGCTAGCCGTTACAATGAGCAGTTCTTC | CASSRQGVGASRYNEQFF
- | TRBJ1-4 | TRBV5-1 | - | TGCGCCAGCAGCTTGGGTAGGGGGGGCAATGAAAAACTGTTTTTT | CASSLGRGGNEKLFF
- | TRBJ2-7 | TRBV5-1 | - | TGCGCCAGCAGCTTGGCAGCAGGGGAGGTTGGGGAGCAGTACTTC | CASSLAAGEVGEQYF
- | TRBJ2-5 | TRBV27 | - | TGTGCCAGCAGCGTTTCTGGCGTCGAGACCCAGTACTTC | CASSVSGVETQYF
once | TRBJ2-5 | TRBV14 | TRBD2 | TGTGCCAGCAGCTGGAGGGCGGGGGAAGAGACCCAGTACTTC | CASSWRAGEETQYF
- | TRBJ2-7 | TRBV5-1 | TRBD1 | TGCGCCAGCAGCCGGACAGGGTTCTCCTACGAGCAGTACTTC | CASSRTGFSYEQYF
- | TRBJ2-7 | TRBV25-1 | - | TGTGCCAGCAGTGAACCCGGGAGCCATTCCTACGAGCAGTACTTC | CASSEPGSHSYEQYF
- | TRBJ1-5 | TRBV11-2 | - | TGTGCCAGCAGCCGCCCCGGACTTAATCAGCCCCAGCATTTT | CASSRPGLNQPQHF
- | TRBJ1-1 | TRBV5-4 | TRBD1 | TGTGCCAGCAGTAGTCCAGGGGGCACTGAAGCTTTCTTT | CASSSPGGTEAFF
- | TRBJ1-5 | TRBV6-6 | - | TGTGCCAGCACCTCAACCTCACCCCTTCAAGCCCAGCATTTT | CASTSTSPLQAQHF
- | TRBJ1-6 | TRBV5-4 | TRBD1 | TGTGCCAGCAGCTTGGGCAGGGGGCGTGGTTCACCCCTCCACTTT | CASSLGRGRGSPLHF
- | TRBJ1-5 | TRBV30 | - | TGTGCCTGGAGTGGACTTAGCAATCAGCCCCAGCATTTT | CAWSGLSNQPQHF
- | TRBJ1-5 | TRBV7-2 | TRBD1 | TGTGCCAGCAGCCCCCGGACAGGAACTAATCAGCCCCAGCATTTT | CASSPRTGTNQPQHF
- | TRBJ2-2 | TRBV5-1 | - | TGCGCCAGCAGCTCGTCGACAGATTTGAACACCGGGGAGCTGTTTTTT | CASSSSTDLNTGELFF
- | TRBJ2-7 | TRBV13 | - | TGTGCCAGCAGCTTAGGGAGACAAACCTACGAGCAGTACTTC | CASSLGRQTYEQYF
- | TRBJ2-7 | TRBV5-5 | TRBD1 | TGTGCCAGCAGAACCGGGACAGGGGTTCTGAAGTACGAGCAGTACTTC | CASRTGTGVLKYEQYF
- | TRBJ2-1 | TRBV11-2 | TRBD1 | TGTGCCAGCAGCCTAGACAGGGTACGCGAGCAGTTCTTC | CASSLDRVREQFF
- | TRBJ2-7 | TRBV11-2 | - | TGTGCCAGCAGCCTAAGCTCCTACGAGCAGTACTTC | CASSLSSYEQYF
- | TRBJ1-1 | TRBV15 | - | TGTGCCACCAGCAGAGATGGGGGGCCGGGCACTGAAGCTTTCTTT | CATSRDGGPGTEAFF
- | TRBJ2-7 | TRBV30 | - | TGTGCCTGGTCGGGCATCTACGAGCAGTACTTC | CAWSGIYEQYF
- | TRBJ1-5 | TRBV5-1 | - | TGCGCCAGTAGCTTGGGGGCCGATCAGCCCCAGCATTTT | CASSLGADQPQHF
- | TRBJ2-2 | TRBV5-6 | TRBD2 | TGTGCCAGCAGCTTACTAGCGGGGGGCACCGGGGAGCTGTTTTTT | CASSLLAGGTGELFF